Listed here are 10 T cell receptor beta chains from one sample, sequenced in a study of identical twins (dated by TCRdb to 2015 to 2016). Receptor libraries were prepared by 5' RACE. Data came from an Illumina HiSeq 2000. TCRdb reworked the public reads: Q25 trimming with fastp, MiXCR clone assembly, productive beta chains retained. Every distinct CDR3 protein forms one entry, paired with its most common genes and DNA. This sample lists 1.5 million or so distinct CDR3 sequences; around a third were detected once. Of the sample, about 0.25% is held by the ten largest clones. Sequenced sample: cord blood. These receptor sequences come from a newborn girl in good health.

The rearrangement joins TRBV2 to TRBJ2-4, with 12 bases aligning to TRBD2. The germline gives CDR1 SNHLY, CDR2 FYNNEI. The CDR3 is 14 amino acids. The junction had 5 bases not matched to a gene; V was cut back by 6 bases and J by 8 bases. The CDR3 DNA reads TGTGCCAGCAGGGAGACTAGCGGGGGATACATTCAGTACTTC. Protein: CASRETSGGYIQYF. Combining the CDR3 with reference TRBV2 and TRBJ2-4 gives the whole variable domain EPEVTQTPSHQVTQMGQEVILRCVPISNHLYFYWYRQILGQKVEFLVSFYNNEISEKSEIFDDQFSVERPDGSNFTLKIRSTKLEDSAMYFCASRETSGGYIQYFGAGTRLSVL.

This clonotype has only one observation. A junction boundary mismatches the germline segment, possibly from a read error. The chain couples TRBV12-3 or TRBV12-4 to TRBJ1-2; no reliable D call. There are 16 residues in the CDR3. The CDR3 DNA is TGTGCCGGCAGTTTTGGGAGGGCTAAATCTAACTATGGCTACACCTTC. It translates to CAGSFGRAKSNYGYTF.

This clonotype showed up just once. The J gene is TRBJ2-7, the V gene TRBV24-1, with 7 bases lining up with TRBD1. CDR1 and CDR2 (germline): KGHDR, SFDVKD. J gave up 5 bases and V 5 bases, and 5 bases lay outside the gene matches. CDR3 length: 13 residues. This chain's CDR3 is CATSAQGENEQYF. CDR3 in DNA: TGTGCCACCAGTGCTCAGGGGGAAAACGAGCAGTACTTC.

V is TRBV6-1 and J is TRBJ1-5, with a tentative D call TRBD1 (5 bases). The CDR3 spans 15 residues. Germline V lookup: CDR1 MNHNS, CDR2 SASEGT. Trimming shortened V by 5 bases and J by 1 base, and 12 bases separated the two germline ends. In DNA form, the CDR3 reads TGTGCCAGCAGTCGTACCTCAGGGAGCAATCAGCCCCAGCATTTT. Its translation is CASSRTSGSNQPQHF.

This chain uses TRBV4-1 with TRBJ1-4, with a tentative D call TRBD1 (5 bases). Trimming shortened V by 0 bases and J by 0 bases, and 14 bases separated the two germline ends. The CDR3 loop spans 18 amino acids. The V gene's germline CDR1 is MGHRA and CDR2 YSYEKL. The CDR3 region is CASSQDPRLTATNEKLFF. The CDR3 DNA is TGCGCCAGCAGCCAAGATCCCCGGTTGACAGCAACTAATGAAAAACTGTTTTTT.

The chain is built from TRBV10-3 and TRBJ1-1; TRBD1 aligns across 7 bases. V was pared by 2 bases and J by 5 bases, with 17 bases of the junction left unmatched. Per germline, CDR1 ENHRY and CDR2 SYGVKD. The CDR3 sequence is 18 residues long. CDR3 in amino acids: CAISELLPRQGLRTEAFF. CDR3 sequence (DNA): TGTGCCATCAGTGAGCTACTCCCTCGACAGGGCCTTCGAACTGAAGCTTTCTTT.

V is TRBV29-1 and J is TRBJ1-2, with 7 bases lining up with TRBD1. Germline V CDR1 and CDR2: SQVTM, ANQGSEA. There are 12 residues in the CDR3. V lost 7 bases, J lost 4 bases, and 6 bases stayed unmatched. CDR3 bases: TGCAGCGCAGGGGACAGTCGCTATGGCTACACCTTC. This encodes CSAGDSRYGYTF.

The chain recombines TRBV20-1 with TRBJ1-1; TRBD1 is a possible D gene (5 bases). CDR3 size: 13 residues. Trimming left V 4 bases short and J 1 base short, with 10 bases between. Germline V CDR1 and CDR2: DFQATT, SNEGSKA (reference sequence). CDR3 sequence (DNA): TGCAGTGCTACAGGGACTCGGAACACTGAAGCTTTCTTT. Translated: CSATGTRNTEAFF.

This clonotype was counted once. The V call is TRBV15, the J call TRBJ2-3, with 10 positions matching TRBD1. In germline, CDR1 is LNHNV, CDR2 YYDKDF (reference sequence). The CDR3 is 15 amino acids. Germline trimming cut 3 bases from V and 3 bases from J; bases unmatched to any gene: 3. Here the CDR3 DNA reads TGTGCCACCAGCAGTGACAGGGGGCTAACAGATACGCAGTATTTT. Translating it yields CATSSDRGLTDTQYF.

On this clonotype: A much larger clone lies one base from this, so it may be a read error. The V call is TRBV4-1, the J call TRBJ2-1; TRBD2 aligns across 13 bases. Per the germline V gene, CDR1 is MGHRA and CDR2 is YSYEKL. This CDR3 spans 16 amino acids. After removal of 1 base from V and 6 bases from J, the junction contained 3 bases not matched to a gene. CDR3 amino acids: CASSQAGTSGVNEQFF. The CDR3 nucleotides read TGCGCCAGCAGCCAAGCTGGGACTAGCGGGGTCAATGAGCAGTTCTTC.